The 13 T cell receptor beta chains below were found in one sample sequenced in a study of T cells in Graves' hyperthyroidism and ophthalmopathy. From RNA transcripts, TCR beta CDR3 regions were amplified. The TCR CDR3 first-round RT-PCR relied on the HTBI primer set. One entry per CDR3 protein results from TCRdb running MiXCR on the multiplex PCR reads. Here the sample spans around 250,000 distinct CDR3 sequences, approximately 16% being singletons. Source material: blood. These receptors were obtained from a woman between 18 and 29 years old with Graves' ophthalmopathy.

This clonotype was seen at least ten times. CDR3 nucleotides: TGTGCCAGCGGTCAGTGGGAAGGGGCCAACGTCCTGACTTTC. Translated: CASGQWEGANVLTF. This rearrangement joins TRBV12-3 or TRBV12-4 to TRBJ2-6; D not certain. This CDR3 has 14 amino acids. V lost 8 bases to trimming and J lost 4 bases, with 12 bases between them.

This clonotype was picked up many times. CDR3 protein: CASSGQVGGFYEQYF. For the CDR3, the DNA is TGTGCCAGCAGCGGACAGGTCGGCGGATTCTACGAGCAGTACTTC. This rearrangement joins TRBV13 to TRBJ2-7; 7 bases map to TRBD1. Germline loops: CDR1 PRHDT, CDR2 FYEKMQ (reference sequence). CDR3 length: 15 residues. The V and J ends lost 5 bases and 3 bases, in that order; junction bases with no gene match: 10.

The CDR3 loop reads CASSSGLASIQETQYF. CDR3 DNA: TGCGCCAGCAGCTCCGGACTAGCGTCGATCCAAGAGACCCAGTACTTC. The chain combines TRBV5-1 with TRBJ2-5; TRBD2 aligns across 9 bases. The CDR3 has 16 amino acids. V shed 3 bases and J 1 base; nucleotides not matched to a gene: 7. Germline assignment: CDR1 SGHRS and CDR2 YFSETQ.

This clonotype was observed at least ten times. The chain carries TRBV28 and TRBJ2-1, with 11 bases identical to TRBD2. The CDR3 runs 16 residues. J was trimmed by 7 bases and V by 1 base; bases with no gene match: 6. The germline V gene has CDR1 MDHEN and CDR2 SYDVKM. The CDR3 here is CASSLSLAGGFNEQFF. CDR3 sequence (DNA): TGTGCCAGCAGTTTATCCCTAGCGGGAGGTTTTAATGAGCAGTTCTTC. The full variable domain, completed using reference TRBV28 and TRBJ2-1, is DVKVTQSSRYLVKRTGEKVFLECVQDMDHENMFWYRQDPGLGLRLIYFSYDVKMKEKGDIPEGYSVSREKKERFSLILESASTNQTSMYLCASSLSLAGGFNEQFFGPGTRLTVL.

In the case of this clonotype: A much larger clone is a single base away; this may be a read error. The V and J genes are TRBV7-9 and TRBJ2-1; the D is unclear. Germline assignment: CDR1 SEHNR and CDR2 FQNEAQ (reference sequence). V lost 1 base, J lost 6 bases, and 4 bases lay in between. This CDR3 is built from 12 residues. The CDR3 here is CASSLGINEQFF. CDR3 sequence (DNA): TGTGCCAGCAGCTTAGGAATCAATGAGCAGTTCTTC. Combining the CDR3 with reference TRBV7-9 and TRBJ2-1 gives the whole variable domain DTGVSQNPRHKITKRGQNVTFRCDPISEHNRLYWYRQTLGQGPEFLTYFQNEAQLEKSRLLSDRFSAERPKGSFSTLEIQRTEQGDSAMYLCASSLGINEQFFGPGTRLTVL.

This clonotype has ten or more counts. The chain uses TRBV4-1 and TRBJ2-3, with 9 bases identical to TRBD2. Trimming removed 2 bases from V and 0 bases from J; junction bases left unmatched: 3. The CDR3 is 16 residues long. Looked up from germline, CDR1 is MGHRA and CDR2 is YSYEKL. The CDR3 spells CASSQLAGISTDTQYF. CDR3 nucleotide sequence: TGCGCCAGCAGCCAACTAGCGGGGATTAGCACAGATACGCAGTATTTT.

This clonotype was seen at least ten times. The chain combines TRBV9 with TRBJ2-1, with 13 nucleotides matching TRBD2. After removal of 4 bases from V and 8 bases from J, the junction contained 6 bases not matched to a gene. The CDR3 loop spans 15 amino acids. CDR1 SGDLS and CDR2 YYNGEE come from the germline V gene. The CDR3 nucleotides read TGTGCCAGCAGCCAAGGACTAGCGGGAGAGGATGAGCAGTTCTTC. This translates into CASSQGLAGEDEQFF. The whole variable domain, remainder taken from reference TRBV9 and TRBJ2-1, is DSGVTQTPKHLITATGQRVTLRCSPRSGDLSVYWYQQSLDQGLQFLIQYYNGEERAKGNILERFSAQQFPDLHSELNLSSLELGDSALYFCASSQGLAGEDEQFFGPGTRLTVL.

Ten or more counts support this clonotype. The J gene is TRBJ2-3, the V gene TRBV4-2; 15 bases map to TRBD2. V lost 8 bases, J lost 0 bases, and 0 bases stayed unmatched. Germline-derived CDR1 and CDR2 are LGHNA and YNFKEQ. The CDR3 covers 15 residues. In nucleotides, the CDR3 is TGTGCCAGCGGACTAGCGGGAGGGAGCACAGATACGCAGTATTTT. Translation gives CASGLAGGSTDTQYF.

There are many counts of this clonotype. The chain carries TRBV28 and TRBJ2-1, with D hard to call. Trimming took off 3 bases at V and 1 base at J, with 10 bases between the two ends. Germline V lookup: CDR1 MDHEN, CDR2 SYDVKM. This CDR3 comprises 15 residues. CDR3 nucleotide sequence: TGTGCCAGCAGTTTGGTTGAGTTTTCCTACAATGAGCAGTTCTTC. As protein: CASSLVEFSYNEQFF.

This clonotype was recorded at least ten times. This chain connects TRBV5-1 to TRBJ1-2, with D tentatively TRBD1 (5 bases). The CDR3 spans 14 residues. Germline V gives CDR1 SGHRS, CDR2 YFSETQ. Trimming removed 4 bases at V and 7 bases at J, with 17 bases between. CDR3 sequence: CASSKDSGQSGYTF. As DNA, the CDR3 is TGCGCCAGCAGCAAAGACAGCGGGCAGTCTGGCTACACCTTC.

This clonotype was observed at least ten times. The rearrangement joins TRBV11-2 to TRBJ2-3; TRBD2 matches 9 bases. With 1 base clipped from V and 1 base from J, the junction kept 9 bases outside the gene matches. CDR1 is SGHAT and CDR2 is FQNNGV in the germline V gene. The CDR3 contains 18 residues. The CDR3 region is CASSLGLAGLVGTDTQYF. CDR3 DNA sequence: TGTGCCAGCAGCTTAGGCCTAGCGGGACTGGTTGGCACAGATACGCAGTATTTT. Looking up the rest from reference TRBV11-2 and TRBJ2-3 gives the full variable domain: EAGVAQSPRYKIIEKRQSVAFWCNPISGHATLYWYQQILGQGPKLLIQFQNNGVVDDSQLPKDRFSAERLKGVDSTLKIQPAKLEDSAVYLCASSLGLAGLVGTDTQYFGPGTRLTVL.

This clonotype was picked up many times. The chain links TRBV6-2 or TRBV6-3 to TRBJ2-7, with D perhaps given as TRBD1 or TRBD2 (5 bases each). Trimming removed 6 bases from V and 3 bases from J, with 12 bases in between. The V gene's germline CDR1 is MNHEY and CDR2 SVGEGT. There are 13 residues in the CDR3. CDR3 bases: TGTGCCAGCAGCTTCGGGGCCAACTACGAGCAGTACTTC. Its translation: CASSFGANYEQYF.

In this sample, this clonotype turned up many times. In nucleotides, the CDR3 is TGCGCCAGCAGCCAAGGGAGGGCCGTCACCGGGGAGCTGTTTTTT. Amino acid sequence: CASSQGRAVTGELFF. The chain uses TRBV4-1 and TRBJ2-2, with D possibly being TRBD2 (6 bases). Trimming removed 1 base from V and 4 bases from J, with 10 bases in between. Looked up from germline, CDR1 is MGHRA and CDR2 is YSYEKL. This CDR3 has 15 residues.